The rows below give T cell receptor beta chains drawn from one sample of a study of shared clonotypes between healthy human individuals. Assay: immunoSEQ multiplex PCR; the TCRdb copy retains only in-frame clones and omits some. The table lists around 610,000 clones, around 96% of them singletons. The sequenced sample was naive CD8+ T cells sorted from blood. These receptors were obtained from a woman aged 30 to 39 in good health. CDR3s include the opening cysteine and the closing phenylalanine or tryptophan. The D gene is left open where the match is weak. The listing skips clone size in some rows; elsewhere it reads once, few, many or a size class.

V gene	clone size	D gene	J gene	CDR3 DNA	CDR3 protein
TRBV15	NA	NA	TRBJ2-1	TGTGCCACCAGCACACTGGGACTTAATGAGCAGTTCTTC	CATSTLGLNEQFF
TRBV5-4	NA	NA	TRBJ1-2	TGTGCCAGCAGCTTGGTTGGCAGCAACTATGGCTACACCTTC	CASSLVGSNYGYTF
TRBV7-6	NA	NA	TRBJ2-7	TGTGCCAGCAGCTTAGGACTAGGTACCTACGAGCAGTACTTC	CASSLGLGTYEQYF
TRBV19	NA	TRBD2	TRBJ2-3	TGTGCCAGTAGTATATCCCTAGCGGGAGGGCCGACAGATACGCAGTATTTT	CASSISLAGGPTDTQYF
TRBV14	NA	NA	TRBJ2-7	TGTGCCAGCAGCCAAGATAGGGGCCCTTCCTACGAGCAGTACTTC	CASSQDRGPSYEQYF
TRBV28	NA	NA	TRBJ1-4	TGTGCCAGCAGACAGGGAAGGGGTGATGAAAAACTGTTTTTT	CASRQGRGDEKLFF
TRBV7-9	NA	NA	TRBJ2-7	TGTGCCAGCAGCTTTTCCGACCCAAGTCTCGAGCAGTACTTC	CASSFSDPSLEQYF
TRBV27	NA	NA	TRBJ1-1	TGTGCCAGCCCCTTCGGGGGAACTGAAGCTTTCTTT	CASPFGGTEAFF
TRBV6-5	NA	NA	TRBJ2-6	TGTGCCAGCAGTTACTCTGGGGCCAACGTCCTGACTTTC	CASSYSGANVLTF
TRBV9	once	NA	TRBJ2-7	TGTGCCAGCAGCGACGGCACCTTCTACGAGCAGTACTTC	CASSDGTFYEQYF
TRBV5-4	NA	NA	TRBJ2-1	TGTGCCAGCAGCTTGTCAGGGAAGGGTGAGCAGTTCTTC	CASSLSGKGEQFF
TRBV19	NA	NA	TRBJ1-4	TGTGCCAGTAGTATCAGGGAGTGGGATGAAAAACTGTTTTTT	CASSIREWDEKLFF
TRBV5-1	NA	TRBD2	TRBJ2-1	TGCGCCAGCAGCGTGGGACTAGCGAATAGCAATGAGCAGTTCTTC	CASSVGLANSNEQFF
TRBV6-6	once	NA	TRBJ2-7	TGTGCCAGCAGTTATAGCGCAGCTAACTACGAGCAGTACTTC	CASSYSAANYEQYF
TRBV7-3	NA	NA	TRBJ2-2	TGTGCCAGCAGCCCACGCCCGGGAGCGAACACCGGGGAGCTGTTTTTT	CASSPRPGANTGELFF
TRBV6-5	NA	TRBD1	TRBJ2-7	TGTGCCAGCAGTTACTCAGGGGGCAAGTACGAGCAGTACTTC	CASSYSGGKYEQYF
TRBV7-9	NA	TRBD1	TRBJ1-1	TGTGCCAGCAGCTTAGTCCAGGGGGCTGAAGCTTTCTTT	CASSLVQGAEAFF
TRBV7-6	NA	TRBD1	TRBJ2-7	TGTGCCAGCAGCTTAGAGTGGGGACAGGGGTACGAGCAGTACTTC	CASSLEWGQGYEQYF
TRBV28	NA	NA	TRBJ2-2	TGTGCCAGCAGCCTGGTGGCGCCGACCGGGGAGCTGTTTTTT	CASSLVAPTGELFF
TRBV30	NA	TRBD2	TRBJ2-7	TGTGCCTGGAGTGTTGGTAGCGGGTCTGTCGAGCAGTACTTC	CAWSVGSGSVEQYF
TRBV7-8	NA	TRBD1	TRBJ2-7	TGTGCCAGCAGCTTAGTCCAGGGGGCCACCTCCTACGAGCAGTACTTC	CASSLVQGATSYEQYF
TRBV4-1	NA	NA	TRBJ2-3	TGCGCCAGCAGCCAAGATTATTATTTATCCTCATCCGGGGATACGCAGTATTTT	CASSQDYYLSSSGDTQYF
TRBV9	NA	NA	TRBJ2-2	TGTGCCAGCAGCTTAGCTGGCGGGGAGCTGTTTTTT	CASSLAGGELFF
TRBV5-1	NA	NA	TRBJ2-7	TGCGCCAGCAGCTTTGGCAGAGACTCCTACGAGCAGTACTTC	CASSFGRDSYEQYF
TRBV18	NA	NA	TRBJ2-1	TGTGCCAGCTCACCTCTAATAATGGCTAACTACAATGAGCAGTTCTTC	CASSPLIMANYNEQFF
TRBV2	NA	NA	TRBJ2-5	TGTGCCAGCAGCCCTGCTTTGGGAGAGACCCAGTACTTC	CASSPALGETQYF
TRBV11-2	few	NA	TRBJ2-5	TGTGCCAGCAGCTTAGTGGGAGGGGGGATTGAGACCCAGTACTTC	CASSLVGGGIETQYF
TRBV5-4	NA	NA	TRBJ1-2	TGTGCCAGCAGCTTCCGGGCCCCAGCTAACTATGGCTACACCTTC	CASSFRAPANYGYTF
TRBV5-6	NA	NA	TRBJ1-1	TGTGCCAGCAGCTTGTATATGGGTGAAGCTTTCTTT	CASSLYMGEAFF
TRBV5-5	NA	NA	TRBJ2-5	TGTGCCAGCAGCTTGGACGGGGATTGGGAGACCCAGTACTTC	CASSLDGDWETQYF
TRBV27	NA	TRBD1	TRBJ1-4	TGTGCCAGCAGTCCCCAGGGACAGGGACTTGCAACTAATGAAAAACTGTTTTTT	CASSPQGQGLATNEKLFF
TRBV6-4	NA	TRBD2	TRBJ2-5	TGTGCCAGCAGTGACGAGGCTAGCGGGCAAGAGACCCAGTACTTC	CASSDEASGQETQYF
TRBV28	NA	NA	TRBJ1-1	TGTGCCAGCAGTTTAGGCAGGGGAGGGTACTGGAACACTGAAGCTTTCTTT	CASSLGRGGYWNTEAFF
TRBV6-6	NA	NA	TRBJ2-2	TGTGCCAGCAGACCCAGGACCAGCACCGGGGAGCTGTTTTTT	CASRPRTSTGELFF
TRBV29-1	NA	NA	TRBJ2-1	TGCAGCGTTGAAGAACTCTACCGTACCCAGTTCTTC	CSVEELYRTQFF
TRBV9	once	NA	TRBJ1-2	TGTGCCAGCAGCGCCGGGGGGGCGAGTAACGGCTACACCTTC	CASSAGGASNGYTF
TRBV5-1	NA	TRBD2	TRBJ2-7	TGCGCCAGCAGCCCGGTAGCGGGGACCTACGAGCAGTACTTC	CASSPVAGTYEQYF
TRBV11-2	NA	NA	TRBJ1-5	TGTGCCAGCAGCTTAGATGTGGGATACAGCAATCAGCCCCAGCATTTT	CASSLDVGYSNQPQHF
TRBV29-1	NA	NA	TRBJ2-7	TGCAGCGTTGAAGATCGGGACGGCCGATACGAGCAGTACTTC	CSVEDRDGRYEQYF
TRBV29-1	NA	TRBD2	TRBJ2-7	TGCAGCGTTGTACTAGCGGGAGGAAACTACGAGCAGTACTTC	CSVVLAGGNYEQYF
TRBV5-1	NA	NA	TRBJ2-7	TGCGCCAGCAGCTTGGCGGGGGGCGCATCCTACGAGCAGTACTTC	CASSLAGGASYEQYF
TRBV27	NA	TRBD1	TRBJ2-3	TGTGCCAGCAGTCCCCGGGACAGCTACACAGATACGCAGTATTTT	CASSPRDSYTDTQYF
TRBV13	NA	TRBD2	TRBJ2-1	TGTGCCAGCAGCTTAGGTGAGGCGGGAGGGCGGGCCAATGAGCAGTTCTTC	CASSLGEAGGRANEQFF
TRBV11-2	NA	NA	TRBJ2-3	TGTGCCAGCAGCTTAGTTGGGGCAGCCACAGATACGCAGTATTTT	CASSLVGAATDTQYF
TRBV27	NA	NA	TRBJ2-2	TGTGCCAGCACCCTGGGTGGTACCGGGGAGCTGTTTTTT	CASTLGGTGELFF
TRBV6-5	NA	TRBD2	TRBJ2-1	TGTGCCAGCAGTTACTCCCAGCGGGAGCTCAATGAGCAGTTCTTC	CASSYSQRELNEQFF